These 17 T cell receptor beta chains were sequenced from one sample in a study of T cell repertoires in cytomegalovirus infection. TCRdb re-called the reads with MiXCR, one entry per CDR3 protein. Here the sample spans about 60,000 distinct CDR3 sequences, over 20% being singletons. The antigens of these receptors remain unknown. Specimen: CD8+ T cells from cultured PBMCs, collected from culture after CMV antigen stimulation. Receptors were obtained from a human donor in good health (CMV status not recorded). Some clones in this sample may be carry-over from other donors' samples.

This clonotype turned up a few times. V and J are TRBV2 and TRBJ1-1; D is undetermined. There are 15 residues in the CDR3. Germline V CDR1 and CDR2: SNHLY, FYNNEI. V was clipped by 2 bases and J by 3 bases, with 13 bases between them. CDR3 loop: CASSESPGTYTEAFF. For the CDR3, the DNA is TGTGCCAGCAGTGAATCGCCAGGAACTTACACTGAAGCTTTCTTT.

This clonotype was seen more than once but under ten times. The chain carries TRBV4-1 and TRBJ1-4; D may be TRBD1 (5 bases). Germline CDR1 MGHRA, CDR2 YSYEKL. The germline V and J ends were trimmed by 5 bases and 0 bases, with 13 bases remaining between them. The CDR3 totals 16 residues. This CDR3 reads CASSSRQFATNEKLFF. CDR3 sequence (DNA): TGCGCCAGCAGCTCCCGACAGTTTGCAACTAATGAAAAACTGTTTTTT.

Only a few counts were recorded for this clonotype. This rearrangement joins TRBV28 to TRBJ2-3; TRBD2 matches 14 bases. This CDR3 comprises 17 residues. The junction had 7 bases not matched to a gene; V was cut back by 2 bases and J by 6 bases. From germline, CDR1 is MDHEN and CDR2 SYDVKM. Here the CDR3 reads CASSLPGLAGVEDTQYF. The CDR3 region has the DNA TGTGCCAGCAGTTTACCGGGACTAGCGGGGGTTGAGGATACGCAGTATTTT.

This rearrangement joins TRBV7-6 to TRBJ2-3, with D perhaps TRBD1 (6 bases). Trimming stripped 3 bases from V and 0 bases from J, with 10 bases between. This CDR3 region has 15 residues. Per germline, CDR1 SGHVS and CDR2 FNYEAQ. CDR3 in DNA: TGTGCCAGCAGCTTCCGGGACACTAGCACAGATACGCAGTATTTT. This codes for CASSFRDTSTDTQYF.

This clonotype was recorded once. The chain is built from TRBV5-6 and TRBJ2-2; 8 bases map to TRBD2. This CDR3 region has 16 residues. The V gene's germline CDR1 is SGHDT and CDR2 YYEEEE. The ends lost 0 bases at V and 0 bases at J; junction bases unmatched: 1. CDR3 loop: CASSLAGGPNTGELFF. The CDR3 region has the DNA TGTGCCAGCAGCTTGGCGGGGGGGCCGAACACCGGGGAGCTGTTTTTT.

This sequence joins TRBV12-3 or TRBV12-4 and TRBJ1-1; maybe TRBD1 (5 bases). The CDR3 has 14 residues. V was trimmed by 7 bases and J by 2 bases, leaving 14 bases between them. As DNA, the CDR3 is TGTGCCAGCACCCCCGGGGGACCCAACACTGAAGCTTTCTTT. It codes for CASTPGGPNTEAFF.

A note on this clonotype: The junction differs from germline at one of its ends, possibly a read error. The CDR3 protein is CSVQSGTRIF. The CDR3 bases are TGCAGCGTCCAGTCCGGGACGCGCATCTTC. J is TRBJ1-2 and V is TRBV29-1; D may be TRBD1 (5 bases). Germline assignment: CDR1 SQVTM and CDR2 ANQGSEA. The CDR3 extends over 10 amino acids.

A few counts support this clonotype. The chain recombines TRBV7-6 with TRBJ2-7; 9 bases map to TRBD1. The J segment lost 1 base and the V segment lost 5 bases, leaving 12 bases of the junction unmatched. This CDR3 region has 17 residues. CDR1 SGHVS and CDR2 FNYEAQ come from the germline V gene. The chain's CDR3 is CASSILTGGAESYEQYF. In DNA, the CDR3 is TGTGCCAGCAGCATACTAACAGGGGGCGCAGAATCCTACGAGCAGTACTTC. Together with reference TRBV7-6 and TRBJ2-7, the CDR3 gives the full variable domain: GAGVSQSPRYKVTKRGQDVALRCDPISGHVSLYWYRQALGQGPEFLTYFNYEAQQDKSGLPNDRFSAERPEGSISTLTIQRTEQRDSAMYRCASSILTGGAESYEQYFGPGTRLTVT.

This chain links TRBV6-1 with TRBJ1-1; D unresolved. Looked up from germline, CDR1 is MNHNS and CDR2 is SASEGT. Trimming shortened V by 6 bases and J by 4 bases, and 15 bases separated the two germline ends. The CDR3 consists of 14 residues. CDR3 DNA: TGTGCCAGCAGCCGCGTCGATGGAAGCACTGAAGCTTTCTTT. Its protein product is CASSRVDGSTEAFF.

This clonotype was detected only a few times. This chain links TRBV6-1 with TRBJ1-2; unclear D gene. Trimming stripped 2 bases from V and 2 bases from J, with 9 bases between. Germline V lookup: CDR1 MNHNS, CDR2 SASEGT. The CDR3 is 14 amino acids. The CDR3 spells CASSELGENYGYTF. The CDR3 region has the DNA TGTGCCAGCAGTGAATTGGGAGAGAACTATGGCTACACCTTC.

This rearrangement joins TRBV10-3 to TRBJ1-2; no clear D. The CDR3 is 13 residues long. Per germline, CDR1 ENHRY and CDR2 SYGVKD. Between the trimmed V and J ends, which lost 7 bases and 7 bases, there was a span of 16 bases. CDR3 bases: TGTGCCATCAATGGTGGCGCGGGAAGTGGCTACACCTTC. Protein sequence: CAINGGAGSGYTF.

The CDR3 DNA reads as TGCAGTGCTACACCGATCGGCAGGGACAATCAGCCCCAGCATTTT. Protein sequence: CSATPIGRDNQPQHF. V usage is TRBV20-1 and J usage is TRBJ1-5, with D maybe TRBD1 (5 bases). CDR3 size: 15 residues. With 4 bases removed from V and 3 bases from J, the gap between germline ends came to 16 bases. CDR1 DFQATT and CDR2 SNEGSKA come from the germline V gene (reference sequence).

The genes are TRBV4-2 and TRBJ2-7; 10 bases fit TRBD1. V shed 4 bases and J 5 bases; nucleotides not matched to a gene: 2. Per the germline V gene, CDR1 is LGHNA and CDR2 is YNFKEQ. This CDR3 spans 13 amino acids. The CDR3 sequence: CASSPGQGNEQYF. The CDR3 DNA sequence: TGTGCCAGCAGCCCGGGACAGGGGAACGAGCAGTACTTC.

V gene TRBV5-1 combines with J gene TRBJ2-7, with D maybe TRBD1 (6 bases). CDR3 length: 14 amino acids. Per the germline V gene, CDR1 is SGHRS and CDR2 is YFSETQ. Trimming left V 2 bases short and J 0 bases short, with 9 bases between. The CDR3 region is CASSFYRDSYEQYF. CDR3 bases: TGCGCCAGCAGCTTCTACAGGGACTCCTACGAGCAGTACTTC.

This sequence joins TRBV7-2 and TRBJ2-3; 11 bases fit TRBD2. Trimming took 5 bases from V and 2 from J; bases not matched to a gene: 3. This CDR3 has 15 residues. Per the germline V gene, CDR1 is SGHTA and CDR2 is FQGNSA. This CDR3 reads CASSPGLAATDTQYF. The CDR3 DNA sequence: TGTGCCAGCAGCCCGGGACTAGCGGCCACAGATACGCAGTATTTT.

Only a few counts were recorded for this clonotype. The V and J genes are TRBV28 and TRBJ2-7; the D gene is possibly TRBD1 (6 bases). CDR1 is MDHEN and CDR2 is SYDVKM in the germline V gene. The ends were cut back, 5 bases at V and 2 bases at J, with 22 bases in the middle. This CDR3 has 17 residues. CDR3 in amino acids: CASSPITIARDTYEQYF. CDR3 in DNA: TGTGCCAGCAGTCCCATCACGATCGCCCGGGACACCTACGAGCAGTACTTC.

The chain recombines TRBV11-3 with TRBJ2-7; D call uncertain. CDR1 and CDR2 (germline): SGHNT, YENEEA. V was pared by 0 bases and J by 3 bases, with 3 bases between. The CDR3 is 12 amino acids. CDR3: CASSLDGYEQYF. CDR3 DNA: TGTGCCAGCAGCTTAGACGGCTACGAGCAGTACTTC.